This T cell receptor (beta chain) was found in a study of identical twins (dated by TCRdb to between 2015 and 2016). Describing the broader study: TCR alpha and beta repertoires from monozygotic twins, unrelated adults of various ages and cord blood were deep-sequenced to test whether fetal clonotypes persist. To rule out contamination, replicate twin experiments were performed at different times with different library preparation protocols. The study at large found these results: Excess twin sharing in beta out-of-frame sequences was weaker because fewer shared sequences lowered the signal-to-noise ratio. Fewer insertions were carried by abundant cord blood beta clonotypes, a similar but weaker trend appeared in young adult naive repertoires, and no such trend appeared in memory repertoires. Conclusions relied on cross-sectional statistical analysis, since the same donors could not be followed over many years. Invariant T cells such as MAIT and iNKT could partly confound zero-insertion analyses, although diverse VJ usage argued against such confounding for most clonotypes. Recombination models systematically underestimated out-of-frame TCR alpha sharing in monozygotic twins but agreed with sharing between unrelated individuals. Out-of-frame TCR alpha sequences shared between twins showed an excess of low generation-probability sequences compared with coincidental sharing between unrelated individuals.

The library was prepared using 5' RACE. Reads for this sample came from an Illumina HiSeq 2000. Template switching introduced a universal primer binding site; the final cDNA contained a unique molecular identifier, enabling accurate counting of TCR cDNA molecules. First-strand cDNA for TCR alpha and beta chains was synthesized from specific primers in the conserved constant-segment region. Each cDNA library was double barcoded, with a SMART-Mk sample barcode plus Illumina barcodes, to control for contamination. TruSeq adapter sequences along with Illumina sample barcodes were introduced in two successive PCR steps. Sequencing of the TCR alpha and beta cDNA libraries was done on the Illumina HiSeq platform using custom primers. The authors' analysis ran thus. Raw reads were processed with MiGEC to extract unique molecular identifiers, and MiXCR was used to determine CDR3 positions. Recombination models were inferred per individual with the repgenHMM and IGoR tools using an EM algorithm. Shared clonotype analysis was performed with the tcR package in R, normalizing sharing by the product of cloneset sizes. Out-of-frame nonproductive sequences were analyzed to study raw recombination free of thymic and clonal selection effects. TCRdb trimmed public reads at Q25 via fastp, called clones via MiXCR and kept in-frame beta chains. Here each entry gathers all rows of one CDR3 protein and keeps the most common genes and DNA. TCRdb assigned the V and J calls; the authors' analysis was not used. This sample is represented by about 300,000 distinct CDR3 sequences; 10% to 15% of them were singletons. The ten largest clones add up to roughly 7% of the sample.

Every donor was a healthy Caucasian. The twin cohort consisted of three pairs of female monozygotic twins, all aged roughly 18 to 30 years. CD4+ and CD8+ T cell populations were isolated with positive isolation kits from Invitrogen. Its CDR3 holds 15 amino acids, cysteine through phenylalanine. The sequence is cut down to CDR3 DNA, 45 bases in frame from base 1. CDR1 MNHNS and CDR2 SASEGT are derived from the germline V gene. The trim is 1 base for V and 2 bases for J, with a gap of 11 bases between the germline ends. This clonotype was observed at least ten times. This clone's antigen is unknown. No quality values exist for individual bases; no much larger clone is one base distant. Another study also made use of these data, one on yellow fever vaccine responses in identical twins. The second study, in turn, reports: According to the authors, the vaccine-induced T cell response in identical twins seemed to be partly convergent and partly specific to each individual. In identical twins, the study followed T cell clones that responded to the vaccine with precision.

The sequencing input was CD8+ T cells sorted from blood. This receptor was identified in a woman aged 18-29 years in good health. The chain uses TRBV6-1 and TRBJ2-5; possibly the D gene is TRBD1, per 5 matching bases. The CDR3 in this case is CASSEVSGSQETQYF. The DNA is TGTGCCAGCAGTGAAGTCTCAGGGTCGCAAGAGACCCAGTACTTC.